The entry that follows covers one TCR beta chain sequence. Given the absence of the conserved phenylalanine or tryptophan at the CDR3 end, a read error is likely. This CDR3 has 16 residues. Germline V gene sequence: CDR1 LGHDT, CDR2 YNNKEL (reference sequence). The ends lost 1 base at V and 6 bases at J; junction bases unmatched: 8. This specimen comes from a study of CDR3 diversity in severe acne. TCRdb re-called the PCR reads with MiXCR, one entry per CDR3 protein. The repertoire consists of some 84,000 distinct CDR3 sequences, with about 48% occurring once and the leading ten covering around 10%. Sequencing input: blood. The receptor comes from a male donor in good health, serving as a control. V is TRBV3-1 and J is TRBJ2-2; 7 bases agree with TRBD1. This CDR3 is CASSQAAGRGSGELFS. CDR3 sequence (DNA): TGTGCCAGCAGCCAAGCCGCCGGCAGGGGGTCCGGGGAGCTGTTTTCT.